Listed here are 26 T cell receptor beta chains from one sample, sequenced in a study of cytomegalovirus exposure and HLA in healthy donors. Using immunoSEQ multiplex PCR, the repertoire was profiled, and TCRdb retains in-frame clones only, with some absent. The sample carries some 80,000 clones, about 95% recorded once. The specimen was PBMCs. The receptors come from a man aged 18 to 29 in good health and CMV-seropositive.

In DNA, the CDR3 is TGTGCCAGCAGCTGGCGGGCGGGGGTATCCTACAATGAGCAGTTCTTC. Residues: CASSWRAGVSYNEQFF. The chain uses TRBV5-6 and TRBJ2-1, with 7 bases fitting TRBD2. CDR3 size: 16 residues. V shed 3 bases, J shed 1 base, and the junction held 7 bases outside the gene matches. Germline V gene sequence: CDR1 SGHDT, CDR2 YYEEEE.

The V and J genes are TRBV7-9 and TRBJ1-2; 7 bases match TRBD1. CDR3 length: 17 residues. V lost 5 bases, J lost 2 bases, and 14 bases stayed unmatched. In germline, CDR1 is SEHNR, CDR2 FQNEAQ (reference sequence). In nucleotides, the CDR3 is TGTGCCAGCAGCGGGTGGGACAGCGAGATTCAAAACTATGGCTACACCTTC. It is translated as CASSGWDSEIQNYGYTF.

The chain recombines TRBV5-6 with TRBJ2-7; D possibly corresponds to TRBD2 (6 bases). Trimming removed 3 bases from V and 1 base from J, with 11 bases in between. CDR3 length equals 14 residues. The germline V gene has CDR1 SGHDT and CDR2 YYEEEE. Here the CDR3 DNA reads TGTGCCAGCAGCTCGCCTAGCGAATCCTACGAGCAGTACTTC. It translates to CASSSPSESYEQYF.

The genes are TRBV19 and TRBJ2-7; D is possibly TRBD2 (6 bases). This CDR3 region has 15 residues. The ends were cut back, 4 bases at V and 0 bases at J, with 13 bases in the middle. Germline lookup yields CDR1 LNHDA and CDR2 SQIVND (reference sequence). CDR3 sequence (DNA): TGTGCCAGTAGTACTTCTAGCGCTAACTCCTACGAGCAGTACTTC. It encodes CASSTSSANSYEQYF.

The chain has TRBV7-9 and TRBJ2-1; the match to TRBD2 covers 8 bases. The CDR3 consists of 16 residues. V was clipped by 5 bases and J by 8 bases; unmatched bases: 14. From germline, CDR1 is SEHNR and CDR2 FQNEAQ (reference sequence). CDR3 sequence (DNA): TGTGCCAGCAGCACTAAAAATGGACTAGCTGGGGATGAGCAGTTCTTC. It is translated as CASSTKNGLAGDEQFF.

The rearrangement uses TRBV7-6 and TRBJ2-7; TRBD1 matches at 11 bases. V lost 1 base, J lost 10 bases, and 9 bases stayed unmatched. Per the germline V gene, CDR1 is SGHVS and CDR2 is FNYEAQ. The CDR3 runs to 15 residues. The CDR3 spells CASSLEVDRGQDQYF. The CDR3 region has the DNA TGTGCCAGCAGCTTAGAGGTGGACAGGGGGCAAGATCAGTACTTC.

V gene TRBV10-3 combines with J gene TRBJ2-3; TRBD2 might be the D (6 bases). There are 16 residues in the CDR3. Trimming shortened V by 2 bases and J by 4 bases, and 16 bases separated the two germline ends. In germline, CDR1 is ENHRY, CDR2 SYGVKD. In nucleotides, the CDR3 is TGTGCCATCAGTGAGCGTGTTGGCGGGATGGCAGATACGCAGTATTTT. It specifies CAISERVGGMADTQYF.

This clone was counted a few times. V usage is TRBV11-3 and J usage is TRBJ2-1; 10 bases agree with TRBD1. Germline lookup yields CDR1 SGHNT and CDR2 YENEEA. The ends lost 5 bases at V and 1 base at J; junction bases unmatched: 11. The CDR3 loop spans 18 amino acids. The CDR3 DNA reads as TGTGCCAGCAGCCGAGGTGGGACAGGGGTTGGGTCCTACAATGAGCAGTTCTTC. Protein product: CASSRGGTGVGSYNEQFF.

Only one count was recorded for this clone. The chain is built from TRBV30 and TRBJ2-2; the match to TRBD2 covers 9 bases. Germline CDR1 GTSNPN, CDR2 SVGIG (reference sequence). The CDR3 extends over 16 amino acids. The V and J ends lost 2 bases and 6 bases, in that order; junction bases with no gene match: 10. The CDR3 DNA reads TGTGCCTGGAGTCGTTTCGCGGGACTAGCTGCCGGGGAGCTGTTTTTT. It specifies CAWSRFAGLAAGELFF.

The J gene is TRBJ2-7, the V gene TRBV30; tentatively, D is TRBD2 (6 bases). Trimming pared 6 bases from V and 1 base from J, leaving 16 bases between. The CDR3 is made up of 14 amino acids. The germline gives CDR1 GTSNPN, CDR2 SVGIG (reference sequence). CDR3 nucleotides: TGTGCCTGTGAGGTCGGGGGATTATCCTACGAGCAGTACTTC. This encodes CACEVGGLSYEQYF.

The J gene is TRBJ1-1, the V gene TRBV4-1, with D unclear. This CDR3 has 13 amino acids. Trimming left V 3 bases short and J 5 bases short, with 10 bases between. Germline CDR1 is MGHRA and CDR2 is YSYEKL. The CDR3 nucleotides read TGCGCCAGCAGCCAGGGCACTGTGACTGAAGCTTTCTTT. Amino acids: CASSQGTVTEAFF.

This clone came up once. The chain recombines TRBV5-6 with TRBJ2-3, with a weak D call TRBD1 (5 bases). The V gene's germline CDR1 is SGHDT and CDR2 YYEEEE. The CDR3 covers 15 residues. The V gene lost 1 base and the J gene lost 1 base, with 10 bases spanning the gap. The DNA for the CDR3 is TGTGCCAGCAGCTTGCGTACAGGACGCACAGATACGCAGTATTTT. Amino acid sequence: CASSLRTGRTDTQYF.

This chain links TRBV6-5 with TRBJ1-2; the D is unclear. Trimming took 6 bases from V and 4 from J, leaving 6 bases between them. The germline gives CDR1 MNHEY, CDR2 SVGAGI. The CDR3 has 11 residues. DNA for the CDR3: TGTGCCAGCAGACAGATCTATGGCTACACCTTC. Its translation is CASRQIYGYTF.

A single count supports this clone. This chain connects TRBV19 to TRBJ1-5; possible D gene TRBD1, 6 bases. This CDR3 is built from 15 residues. From germline, CDR1 is LNHDA and CDR2 SQIVND (reference sequence). V lost 5 bases and J 4 bases, leaving 15 bases between the germline ends. CDR3 sequence reads: CASSDDRWVNQPQHF. The CDR3 DNA is TGTGCCAGTAGTGATGACAGGTGGGTGAATCAGCCCCAGCATTTT.

The V call is TRBV5-1, the J call TRBJ2-5; 7 bases match TRBD2. This CDR3 has 15 residues. CDR1 and CDR2 from the germline V gene are SGHRS and YFSETQ. J lost 2 bases, V lost 1 base, and 5 bases had no gene match. In nucleotides, the CDR3 is TGCGCCAGCAGCTTGTGGGGGGGGTCTCAAGAGACCCAGTACTTC. Protein product: CASSLWGGSQETQYF.

The chain has TRBV7-2 and TRBJ1-1; D gene unclear. Germline-derived CDR1 and CDR2 are SGHTA and FQGNSA. The V end was cut by 4 bases, the J end by 7 bases, with 10 bases between. The CDR3 has 12 residues. This CDR3 is CASSSPGLEAFF. The CDR3 DNA sequence: TGTGCCAGCAGCTCACCTGGGCTTGAAGCTTTCTTT. The full variable domain, its missing parts supplied by reference TRBV7-2 and TRBJ1-1, is GAGVSQSPSNKVTEKGKDVELRCDPISGHTALYWYRQSLGQGLEFLIYFQGNSAPDKSGLPSDRFSAERTGGSVSTLTIQRTQQEDSAVYLCASSSPGLEAFFGQGTRLTVV.

J is TRBJ2-6 and V is TRBV18, with D hard to call. Trimming shortened V by 7 bases and J by 0 bases, and 7 bases separated the two germline ends. Germline CDR1 is KGHSH and CDR2 is LQKENI. The CDR3 is 14 residues long. The CDR3 reads CASLLISGANVLTF. As DNA, the CDR3 is TGTGCCAGCTTACTAATCTCTGGGGCCAACGTCCTGACTTTC.

V gene TRBV18 combines with J gene TRBJ2-5; TRBD1 is a possible D gene (5 bases). Germline V gene data show CDR1 as KGHSH and CDR2 as LQKENI. V shed 3 bases and J shed 1 base, with 15 bases lying between them. The CDR3 extends over 16 amino acids. This CDR3 reads CASSPGRQGPQETQYF. The CDR3 DNA is TGTGCCAGCTCACCGGGCCGGCAGGGTCCCCAAGAGACCCAGTACTTC.

This chain links TRBV28 with TRBJ2-1; 11 nucleotides line up with TRBD2. Germline CDR1 and CDR2: MDHEN and SYDVKM. This CDR3 comprises 15 residues. Germline trimming cut 5 bases from V and 8 bases from J; bases unmatched to any gene: 8. The CDR3 reads CASSAGTSGFDEQFF. DNA for the CDR3: TGTGCCAGCAGTGCCGGGACTAGCGGTTTCGATGAGCAGTTCTTC.

The J gene is TRBJ2-1, the V gene TRBV18; weak D call: TRBD2 (5 bases). V dropped 0 bases and J dropped 4 bases, with 13 bases sitting between them. This CDR3 is 16 amino acids long. CDR1 is KGHSH and CDR2 is LQKENI in the germline V gene. CDR3 residues: CASSPPRAYGYNEQFF. CDR3 nucleotide sequence: TGTGCCAGCTCACCACCGAGGGCCTACGGATACAATGAGCAGTTCTTC. The variable domain in full, with the rest retrieved from reference TRBV18 and TRBJ2-1, is NAGVMQNPRHLVRRRGQEARLRCSPMKGHSHVYWYRQLPEEGLKFMVYLQKENIIDESGMPKERFSAEFPKEGPSILRIQQVVRGDSAAYFCASSPPRAYGYNEQFFGPGTRLTVL.

This sequence joins TRBV7-9 and TRBJ2-1, with TRBD2 matching 7 bases. J lost 5 bases, V lost 4 bases, and 11 bases had no gene match. The length of the CDR3 is 16 residues. The germline gives CDR1 SEHNR, CDR2 FQNEAQ (reference sequence). The CDR3 loop is CASSSREDRWDNEQFF. CDR3 in DNA: TGTGCCAGCAGCTCACGGGAGGACCGATGGGACAATGAGCAGTTCTTC.

This rearrangement joins TRBV19 to TRBJ1-1; TRBD1 might be the D (6 bases). The CDR3 loop spans 15 amino acids. V was cut by 5 bases and J by 4 bases, with 17 bases left in between. The V gene's germline CDR1 is LNHDA and CDR2 SQIVND (reference sequence). In DNA, the CDR3 is TGTGCCAGTAGTCAGGGTGGACAGCCGGGCACTGAAGCTTTCTTT. Protein sequence: CASSQGGQPGTEAFF.

The V call is TRBV6-5, the J call TRBJ2-2, with 9 nucleotides matching TRBD1. The CDR3 length is 14 residues. Germline V gives CDR1 MNHEY, CDR2 SVGAGI. J was trimmed by 5 bases and V by 5 bases; bases with no gene match: 3. The CDR3: CASSATGGTGELFF. CDR3 coding DNA: TGTGCCAGCAGTGCGACAGGGGGTACCGGGGAGCTGTTTTTT.

The rearrangement uses TRBV18 and TRBJ2-1; 9 bases match TRBD2. After removal of 4 bases from V and 14 bases from J, the junction contained 15 bases not matched to a gene. Germline CDR1 KGHSH, CDR2 LQKENI. The CDR3 runs 15 residues. CDR3 residues: CASSLRLADSGEKFF. As DNA, the CDR3 is TGTGCCAGCTCACTACGACTAGCGGATTCCGGAGAAAAGTTCTTC.

This clone was observed once. The chain joins TRBV6-1 to TRBJ1-1; weak D call: TRBD1 (6 bases). Trimming stripped 0 bases from V and 12 bases from J, with 14 bases between. In germline, CDR1 is MNHNS, CDR2 SASEGT. This CDR3 contains 13 residues. The CDR3 DNA follows: TGTGCCAGCAGTGAAGCGCGCGGGGGGCAAACTTTCTTT. The encoded protein is CASSEARGGQTFF.

The chain recombines TRBV19 with TRBJ2-5, with 7 bases that match TRBD1. J lost 2 bases, V lost 6 bases, and 6 bases had no gene match. Germline V gene data show CDR1 as LNHDA and CDR2 as SQIVND (reference sequence). The CDR3 is 14 amino acids. The chain's CDR3 is CASRRLGQQETQYF. The DNA for the CDR3 is TGTGCCAGTAGGCGGTTGGGACAGCAAGAGACCCAGTACTTC. Combining the CDR3 with reference TRBV19 and TRBJ2-5 gives the whole variable domain DGGITQSPKYLFRKEGQNVTLSCEQNLNHDAMYWYRQDPGQGLRLIYYSQIVNDFQKGDIAEGYSVSREKKESFPLTVTSAQKNPTAFYLCASRRLGQQETQYFGPGTRLLVL.